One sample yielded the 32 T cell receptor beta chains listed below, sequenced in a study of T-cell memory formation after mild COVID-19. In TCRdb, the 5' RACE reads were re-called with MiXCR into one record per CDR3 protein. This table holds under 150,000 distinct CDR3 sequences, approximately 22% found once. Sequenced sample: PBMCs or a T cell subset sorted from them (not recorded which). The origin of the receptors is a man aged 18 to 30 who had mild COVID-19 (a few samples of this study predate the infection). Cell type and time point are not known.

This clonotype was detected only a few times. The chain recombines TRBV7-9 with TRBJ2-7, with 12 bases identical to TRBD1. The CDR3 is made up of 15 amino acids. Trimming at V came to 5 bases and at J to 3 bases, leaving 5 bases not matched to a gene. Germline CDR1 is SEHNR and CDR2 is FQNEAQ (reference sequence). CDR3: CASSLGQGAGYEQYF. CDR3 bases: TGTGCCAGCAGCCTGGGACAGGGGGCGGGCTACGAGCAGTACTTC.

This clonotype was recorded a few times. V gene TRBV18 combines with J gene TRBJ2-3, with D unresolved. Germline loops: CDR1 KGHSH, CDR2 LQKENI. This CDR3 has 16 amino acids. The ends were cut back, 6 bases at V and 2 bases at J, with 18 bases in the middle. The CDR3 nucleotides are TGTGCCAGCTCCCCAAGTCTCGGTGAAACCACAGATACGCAGTATTTT. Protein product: CASSPSLGETTDTQYF.

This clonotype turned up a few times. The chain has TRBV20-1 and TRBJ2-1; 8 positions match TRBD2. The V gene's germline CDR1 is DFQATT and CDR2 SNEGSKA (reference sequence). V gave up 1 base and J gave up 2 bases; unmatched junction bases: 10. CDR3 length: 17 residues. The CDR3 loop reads CSARVRFSGTTYNEQFF. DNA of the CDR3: TGCAGTGCTAGAGTGCGGTTTAGCGGGACCACCTACAATGAGCAGTTCTTC.

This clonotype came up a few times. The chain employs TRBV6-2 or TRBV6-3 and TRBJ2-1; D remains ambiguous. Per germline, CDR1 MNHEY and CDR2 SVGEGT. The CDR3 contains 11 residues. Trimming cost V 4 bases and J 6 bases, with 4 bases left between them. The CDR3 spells CASSFGNEQFF. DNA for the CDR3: TGTGCCAGCAGTTTCGGCAATGAGCAGTTCTTC.

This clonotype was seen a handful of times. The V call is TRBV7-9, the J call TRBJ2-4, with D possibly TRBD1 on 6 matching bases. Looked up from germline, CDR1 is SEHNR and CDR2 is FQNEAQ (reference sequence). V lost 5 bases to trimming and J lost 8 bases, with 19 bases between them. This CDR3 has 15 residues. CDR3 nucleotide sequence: TGTGCCAGCAGCAACGACAGGTTTTTAGATCACATTCAGTACTTC. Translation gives CASSNDRFLDHIQYF.

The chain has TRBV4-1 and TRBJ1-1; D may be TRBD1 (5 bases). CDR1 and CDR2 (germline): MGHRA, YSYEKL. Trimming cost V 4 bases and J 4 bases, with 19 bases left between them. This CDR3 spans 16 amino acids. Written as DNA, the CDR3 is TGCGCCAGCAGCCCCACTGTGCGGTCTCAGGGCACTGAAGCTTTCTTT. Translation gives CASSPTVRSQGTEAFF.

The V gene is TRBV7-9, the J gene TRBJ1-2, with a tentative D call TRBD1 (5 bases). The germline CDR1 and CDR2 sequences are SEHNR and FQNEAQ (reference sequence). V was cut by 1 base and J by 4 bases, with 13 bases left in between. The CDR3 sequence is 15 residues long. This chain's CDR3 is CASSLGWGESYGYTF. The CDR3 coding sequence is TGTGCCAGCAGCTTAGGTTGGGGCGAGAGCTATGGCTACACCTTC. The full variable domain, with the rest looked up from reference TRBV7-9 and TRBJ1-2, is DTGVSQNPRHKITKRGQNVTFRCDPISEHNRLYWYRQTLGQGPEFLTYFQNEAQLEKSRLLSDRFSAERPKGSFSTLEIQRTEQGDSAMYLCASSLGWGESYGYTFGSGTRLTVV.

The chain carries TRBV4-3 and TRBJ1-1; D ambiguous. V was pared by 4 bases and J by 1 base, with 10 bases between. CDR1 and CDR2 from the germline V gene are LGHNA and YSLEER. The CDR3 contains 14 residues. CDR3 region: CASSLRTRNTEAFF. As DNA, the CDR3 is TGCGCCAGCAGCCTACGCACCAGGAACACTGAAGCTTTCTTT.

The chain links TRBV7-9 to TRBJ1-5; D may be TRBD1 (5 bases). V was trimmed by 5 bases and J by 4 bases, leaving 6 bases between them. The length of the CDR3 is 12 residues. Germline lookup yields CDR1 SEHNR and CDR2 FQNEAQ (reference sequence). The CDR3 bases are TGTGCCAGCAGCGCAGGGAATCAGCCCCAGCATTTT. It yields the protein CASSAGNQPQHF.

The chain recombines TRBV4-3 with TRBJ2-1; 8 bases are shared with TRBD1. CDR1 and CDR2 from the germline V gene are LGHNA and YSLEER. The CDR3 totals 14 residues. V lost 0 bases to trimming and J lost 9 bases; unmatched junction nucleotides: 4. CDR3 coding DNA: TGCGCCAGCAGCCAAGACGGACAGGGAGCTGAGCAGTTCTTC. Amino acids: CASSQDGQGAEQFF.

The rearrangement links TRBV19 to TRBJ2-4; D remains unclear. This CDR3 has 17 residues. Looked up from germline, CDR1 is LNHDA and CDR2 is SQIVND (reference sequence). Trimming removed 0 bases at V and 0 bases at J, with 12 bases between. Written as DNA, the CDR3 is TGTGCCAGTAGTATAGATTTTCCATTCCTAGCCAAAAACATTCAGTACTTC. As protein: CASSIDFPFLAKNIQYF.

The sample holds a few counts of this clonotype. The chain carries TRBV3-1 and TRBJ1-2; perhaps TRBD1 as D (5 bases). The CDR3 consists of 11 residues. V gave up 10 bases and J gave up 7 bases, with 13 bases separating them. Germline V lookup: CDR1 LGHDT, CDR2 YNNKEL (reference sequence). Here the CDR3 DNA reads TGTGCCACCCTATGGGGGGGTGGCTACACCTTC. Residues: CATLWGGGYTF.

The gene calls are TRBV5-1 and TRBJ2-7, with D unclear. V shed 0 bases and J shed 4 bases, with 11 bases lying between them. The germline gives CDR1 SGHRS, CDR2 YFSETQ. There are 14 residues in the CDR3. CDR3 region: CASSLADTQYEQYF. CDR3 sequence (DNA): TGCGCCAGCAGCTTGGCAGACACCCAATACGAGCAGTACTTC.

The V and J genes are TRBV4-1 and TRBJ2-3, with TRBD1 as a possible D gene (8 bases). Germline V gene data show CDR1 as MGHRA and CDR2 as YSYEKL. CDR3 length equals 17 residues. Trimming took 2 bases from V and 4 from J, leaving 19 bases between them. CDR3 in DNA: TGCGCCAGCAGCCAACGTGGACAGGGAGGGCCCGCAGATACGCAGTATTTT. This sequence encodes CASSQRGQGGPADTQYF.

CDR3 protein: CASSDRQVSNQPQHF. The CDR3 bases are TGCGCCAGCAGCGATAGACAGGTTAGCAATCAGCCCCAGCATTTT. The chain is built from TRBV4-1 and TRBJ1-5; D possibly corresponds to TRBD1 (6 bases). V was clipped by 5 bases and J by 0 bases, with 11 bases between them. The CDR3 is 15 residues long. The V gene's germline CDR1 is MGHRA and CDR2 YSYEKL.

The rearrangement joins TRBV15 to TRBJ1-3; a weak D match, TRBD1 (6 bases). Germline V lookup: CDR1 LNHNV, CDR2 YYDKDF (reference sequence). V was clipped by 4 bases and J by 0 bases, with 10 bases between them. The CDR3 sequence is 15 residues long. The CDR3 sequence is CATSKDRSSGNTIYF. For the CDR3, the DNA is TGTGCCACCAGCAAAGACAGGAGCTCTGGAAACACCATATATTTT.

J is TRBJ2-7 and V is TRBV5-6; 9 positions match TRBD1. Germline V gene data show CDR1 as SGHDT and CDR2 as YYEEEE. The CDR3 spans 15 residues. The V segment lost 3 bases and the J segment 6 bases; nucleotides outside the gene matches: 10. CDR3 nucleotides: TGTGCCAGCAGCTGGGGGGGACAGGGTAGGGTCGAGCAGTACGTC. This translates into CASSWGGQGRVEQYV.

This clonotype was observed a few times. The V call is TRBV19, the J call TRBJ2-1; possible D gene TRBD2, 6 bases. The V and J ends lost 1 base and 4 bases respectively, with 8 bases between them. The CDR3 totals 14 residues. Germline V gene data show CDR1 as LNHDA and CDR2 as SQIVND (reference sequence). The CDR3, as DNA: TGTGCCAGTAGTATAGGCGGGGAATACAATGAGCAGTTCTTC. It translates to CASSIGGEYNEQFF.

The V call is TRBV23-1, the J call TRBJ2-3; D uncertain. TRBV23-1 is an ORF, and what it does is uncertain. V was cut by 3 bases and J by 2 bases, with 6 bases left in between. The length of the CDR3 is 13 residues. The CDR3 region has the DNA TGCGCCAGCAGTCATCTCTCCACAGATACGCAGTATTTT. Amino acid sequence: CASSHLSTDTQYF.

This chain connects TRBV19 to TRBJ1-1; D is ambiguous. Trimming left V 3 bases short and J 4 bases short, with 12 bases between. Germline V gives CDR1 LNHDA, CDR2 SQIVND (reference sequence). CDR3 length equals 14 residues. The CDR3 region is CASSIVRAPTEAFF. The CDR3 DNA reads TGTGCCAGTAGTATCGTAAGGGCTCCCACTGAAGCTTTCTTT.

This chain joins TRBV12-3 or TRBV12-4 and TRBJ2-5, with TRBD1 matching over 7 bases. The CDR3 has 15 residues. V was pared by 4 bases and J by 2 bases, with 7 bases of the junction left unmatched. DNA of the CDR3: TGTGCCAGCAGTTCGGGACAGAATATACAAGAGACCCAGTACTTC. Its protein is CASSSGQNIQETQYF.

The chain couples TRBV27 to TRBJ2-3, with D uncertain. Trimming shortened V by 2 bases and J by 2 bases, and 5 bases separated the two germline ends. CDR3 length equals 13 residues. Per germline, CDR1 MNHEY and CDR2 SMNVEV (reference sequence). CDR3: CASSLADTDTQYF. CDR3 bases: TGTGCCAGCAGTTTAGCGGACACAGATACGCAGTATTTT.

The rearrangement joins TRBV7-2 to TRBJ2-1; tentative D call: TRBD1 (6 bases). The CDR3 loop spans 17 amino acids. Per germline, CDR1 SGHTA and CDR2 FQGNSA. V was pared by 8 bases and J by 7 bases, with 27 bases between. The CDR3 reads CASRLGFEGVIHNEQFF. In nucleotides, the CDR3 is TGTGCCAGCCGACTGGGATTTGAGGGGGTGATCCATAATGAGCAGTTCTTC.

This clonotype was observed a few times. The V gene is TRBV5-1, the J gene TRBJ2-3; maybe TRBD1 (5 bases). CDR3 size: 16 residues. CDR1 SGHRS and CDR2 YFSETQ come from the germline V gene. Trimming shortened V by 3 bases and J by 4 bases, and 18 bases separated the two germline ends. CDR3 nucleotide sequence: TGCGCCAGCAGCTCTGCCTCCGGGTCCAGGGCAGATACGCAGTATTTT. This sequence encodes CASSSASGSRADTQYF.

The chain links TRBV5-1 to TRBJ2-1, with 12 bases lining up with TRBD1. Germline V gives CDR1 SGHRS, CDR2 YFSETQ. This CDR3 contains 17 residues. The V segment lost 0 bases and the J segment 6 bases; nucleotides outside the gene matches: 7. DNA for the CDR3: TGCGCCAGCAGCTTGGCCCCGGGACAGGGGGCAGTCAATGAGCAGTTCTTC. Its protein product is CASSLAPGQGAVNEQFF.

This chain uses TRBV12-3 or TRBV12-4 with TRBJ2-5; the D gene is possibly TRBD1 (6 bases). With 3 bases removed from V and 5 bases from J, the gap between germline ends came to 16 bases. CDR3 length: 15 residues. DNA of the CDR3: TGTGCCAGCAGTTTCCAGGGGCTCCTCACGGAGACCCAGTACTTC. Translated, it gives CASSFQGLLTETQYF.

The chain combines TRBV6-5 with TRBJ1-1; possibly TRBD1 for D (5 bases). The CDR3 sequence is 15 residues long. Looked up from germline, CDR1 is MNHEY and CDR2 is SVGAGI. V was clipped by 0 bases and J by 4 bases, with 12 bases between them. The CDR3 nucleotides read TGTGCCAGCAGTTACTCGGGGGGATTCAGCACTGAAGCTTTCTTT. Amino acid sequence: CASSYSGGFSTEAFF.

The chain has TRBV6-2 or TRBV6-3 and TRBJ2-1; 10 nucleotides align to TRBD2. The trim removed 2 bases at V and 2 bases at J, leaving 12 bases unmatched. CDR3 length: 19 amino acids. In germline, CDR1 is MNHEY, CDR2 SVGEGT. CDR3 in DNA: TGTGCCAGCAGTTACCCCCAAAAAGCGGGGGGGCCGGCCTACAATGAGCAGTTCTTC. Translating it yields CASSYPQKAGGPAYNEQFF.

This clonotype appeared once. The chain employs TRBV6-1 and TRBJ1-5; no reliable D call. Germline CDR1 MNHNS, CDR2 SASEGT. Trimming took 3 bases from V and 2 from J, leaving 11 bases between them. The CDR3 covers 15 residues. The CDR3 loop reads CASSDVGLGNQPQHF. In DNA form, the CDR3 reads TGTGCCAGCAGTGACGTTGGATTGGGCAATCAGCCCCAGCATTTT.

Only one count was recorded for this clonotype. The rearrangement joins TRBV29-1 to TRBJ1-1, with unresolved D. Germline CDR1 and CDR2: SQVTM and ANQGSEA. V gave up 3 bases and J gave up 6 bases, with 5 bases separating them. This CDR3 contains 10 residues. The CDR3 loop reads CSVEFPEAFF. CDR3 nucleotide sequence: TGCAGCGTTGAGTTCCCTGAAGCTTTCTTT. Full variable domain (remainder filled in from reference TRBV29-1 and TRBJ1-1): SAVISQKPSRDICQRGTSLTIQCQVDSQVTMMFWYRQQPGQSLTLIATANQGSEATYESGFVIDKFPISRPNLTFSTLTVSNMSPEDSSIYLCSVEFPEAFFGQGTRLTVV.

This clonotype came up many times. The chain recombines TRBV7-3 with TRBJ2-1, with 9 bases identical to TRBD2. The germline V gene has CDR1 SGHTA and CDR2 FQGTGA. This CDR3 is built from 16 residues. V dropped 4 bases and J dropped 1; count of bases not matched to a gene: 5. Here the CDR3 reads CASSSTSGSSYNEQFF. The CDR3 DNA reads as TGTGCCAGCAGCTCGACTAGCGGATCATCCTACAATGAGCAGTTCTTC. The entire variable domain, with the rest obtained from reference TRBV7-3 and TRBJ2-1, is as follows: GAGVSQTPSNKVTEKGKYVELRCDPISGHTALYWYRQSLGQGPEFLIYFQGTGAADDSGLPNDRFFAVRPEGSVSTLKIQRTERGDSAVYLCASSSTSGSSYNEQFFGPGTRLTVL.

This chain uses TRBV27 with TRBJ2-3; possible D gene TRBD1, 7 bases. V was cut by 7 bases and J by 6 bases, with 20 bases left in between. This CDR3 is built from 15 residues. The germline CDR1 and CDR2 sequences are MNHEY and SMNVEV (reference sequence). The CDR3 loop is CASTPGGQFGDTQYF. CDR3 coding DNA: TGTGCCAGCACCCCCGGGGGACAGTTTGGGGATACGCAGTATTTT.